This T cell receptor (beta chain) was found in a study of blood T cell repertoires in COVID-19. The study recruited people aged 18 to 89 years across 20 to 30 US areas. In the source study's methods: Estimation of nucleated cell counts relied on the amplification of reference gene primers. Profiling relied on immunoSEQ multiplex PCR, and the TCRdb table lists in-frame clones only, not all of them. V and J calls plus clone size are reproduced from that table; the DNA served to infer D and trimming. Of about 220,000 clones in the sample, 88% were seen once. Trimming left V 6 bases short and J 0 bases short, with 15 bases between. Germline CDR1 and CDR2: SGHAT and FQNNGV. The CDR3 is 16 amino acids.

The chain joins TRBV11-2 to TRBJ2-1; TRBD1 is a possible D gene (6 bases). This sequence was found in a woman between 35 and 50 years old with acute COVID-19. Source material: PBMCs or T cells enriched from blood (not recorded which). The CDR3 reads CASSTTGSGSYNEQFF. Written as DNA, the CDR3 is TGTGCCAGCAGTACCACAGGGTCAGGCTCCTACAATGAGCAGTTCTTC.